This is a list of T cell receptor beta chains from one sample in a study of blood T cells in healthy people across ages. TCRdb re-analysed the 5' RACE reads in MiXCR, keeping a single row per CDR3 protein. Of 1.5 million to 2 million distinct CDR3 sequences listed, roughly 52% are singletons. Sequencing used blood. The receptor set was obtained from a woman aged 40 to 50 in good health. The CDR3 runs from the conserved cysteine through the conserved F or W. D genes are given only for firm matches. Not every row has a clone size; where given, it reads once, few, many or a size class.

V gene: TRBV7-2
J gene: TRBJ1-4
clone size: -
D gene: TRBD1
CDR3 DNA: TGTGCCAGCAGGCCTCCGGGACAGCCGAATGAAAAACTGTTTTTT
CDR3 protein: CASRPPGQPNEKLFF

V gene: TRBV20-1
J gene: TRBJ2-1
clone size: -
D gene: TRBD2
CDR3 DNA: TGCAGTGCTAGACCTCCGGGACTAGTTTCCAATGAGCAGTTCTTC
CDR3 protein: CSARPPGLVSNEQFF

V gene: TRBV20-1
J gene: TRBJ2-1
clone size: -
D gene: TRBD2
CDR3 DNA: TGCAGTGCTAGAGATCTAGCGGGGGGTGTTGAGCAGTTCTTC
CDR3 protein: CSARDLAGGVEQFF

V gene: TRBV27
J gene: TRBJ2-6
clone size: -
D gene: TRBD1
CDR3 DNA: TGTGCCAGCAGTTTAGCGGACAGGGCGTATGGGGCCAACGTCCTGACTTTC
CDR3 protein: CASSLADRAYGANVLTF

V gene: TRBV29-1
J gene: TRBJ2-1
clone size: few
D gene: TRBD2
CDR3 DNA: TGCAGCGTCCACCGGTGGAGCGGGGGCTCGAATGAGCAGTTCTTC
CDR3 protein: CSVHRWSGGSNEQFF

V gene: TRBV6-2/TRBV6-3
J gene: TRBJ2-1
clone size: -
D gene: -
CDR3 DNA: TGTGCCAGCAGTTTCGTACCACAGGAACGGCCCTCCTACGAGCAGTTCTTC
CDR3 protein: CASSFVPQERPSYEQFF

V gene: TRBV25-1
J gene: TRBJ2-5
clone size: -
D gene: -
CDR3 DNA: TGTGCCAGCAGTGATCCGTACCAAGAGACCCAGTACTTC
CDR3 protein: CASSDPYQETQYF

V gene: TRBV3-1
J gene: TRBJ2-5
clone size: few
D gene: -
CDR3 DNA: TGTGCCAGCAGCCCCCTTGGGGTCGGTGAGACCCAGTACTTC
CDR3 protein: CASSPLGVGETQYF

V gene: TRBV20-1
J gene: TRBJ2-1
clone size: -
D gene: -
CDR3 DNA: TGCAGTGGAACAGGCGGGCGGAACAATGAGCAGTTCTTC
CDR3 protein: CSGTGGRNNEQFF

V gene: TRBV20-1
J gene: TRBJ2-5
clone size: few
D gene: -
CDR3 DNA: TGCAGTGCCCAAGGACTACCTTACCAAGAGACCCAGTACTTC
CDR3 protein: CSAQGLPYQETQYF

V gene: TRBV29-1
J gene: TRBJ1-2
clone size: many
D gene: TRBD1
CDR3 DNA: TGCAGCGGGACAGGCCCTAACTATGGCTACACCTTC
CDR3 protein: CSGTGPNYGYTF

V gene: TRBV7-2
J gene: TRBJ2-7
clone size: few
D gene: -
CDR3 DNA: TGTGCCAGCAGCCCGGGGGCTCACCTCTACGAGCAGTACTTC
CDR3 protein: CASSPGAHLYEQYF

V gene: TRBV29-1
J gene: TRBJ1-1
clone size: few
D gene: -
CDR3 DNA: TGCAGCGGGAAATCGGGACGTTGGGCTTTCTTT
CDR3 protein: CSGKSGRWAFF

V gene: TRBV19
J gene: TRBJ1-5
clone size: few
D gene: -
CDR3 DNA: TGTGCCAGTAGTACCCAGGGGAATAGCAATCAGCCCCAGCATTTT
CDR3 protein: CASSTQGNSNQPQHF

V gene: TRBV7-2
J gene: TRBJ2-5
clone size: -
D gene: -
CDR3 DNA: TGTGCCAGCAGCTATGATAGGGGGGTCCAAGAGACCCAGTACTTC
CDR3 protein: CASSYDRGVQETQYF

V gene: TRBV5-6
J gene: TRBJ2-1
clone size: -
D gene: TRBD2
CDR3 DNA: TGTGCCAGCAGCTTGGGTCCCAGACTAGCGGGGGGCGCTGAGCAGTTCTTC
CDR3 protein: CASSLGPRLAGGAEQFF

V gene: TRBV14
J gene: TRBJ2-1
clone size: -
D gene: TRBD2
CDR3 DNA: TGTGCCAGCAGCCCGCTGGGGGGGTTCTACAATGAGCAGTTCTTC
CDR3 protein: CASSPLGGFYNEQFF

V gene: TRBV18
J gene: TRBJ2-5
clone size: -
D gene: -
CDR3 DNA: TGTGCCAGCTCACCAGACCGGGACCAACCGTACTTC
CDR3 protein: CASSPDRDQPYF

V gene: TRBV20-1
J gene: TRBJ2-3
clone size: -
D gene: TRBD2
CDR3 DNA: TGCAGTGCTAGAACTAGCGGGAACACAGATACGCAGTATTTT
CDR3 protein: CSARTSGNTDTQYF

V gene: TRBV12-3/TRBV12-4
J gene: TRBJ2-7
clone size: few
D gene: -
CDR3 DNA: TGTGCCAGCAGTTTAGCGTCTCCCGGGTACGAGCAGTACTTC
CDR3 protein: CASSLASPGYEQYF

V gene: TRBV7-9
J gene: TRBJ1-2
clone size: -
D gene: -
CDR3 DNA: TGTGCCAGCAGCCAAGACCATAACTATGGCTACACCTTC
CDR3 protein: CASSQDHNYGYTF

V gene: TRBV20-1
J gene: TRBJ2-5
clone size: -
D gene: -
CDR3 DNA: TGCAGTGCCCCGAGAACCAGGGAGACCCAGTACTTC
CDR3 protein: CSAPRTRETQYF

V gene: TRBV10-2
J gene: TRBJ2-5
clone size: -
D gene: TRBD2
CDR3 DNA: TGCGCCACCGCTTGGGGCGGGGGGATCCAAGAGACCCAGTACTTC
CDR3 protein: CATAWGGGIQETQYF

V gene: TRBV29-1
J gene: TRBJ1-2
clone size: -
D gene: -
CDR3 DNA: TGCAGCGTTGGAGGATTCTATGGCTACACCTTC
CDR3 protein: CSVGGFYGYTF

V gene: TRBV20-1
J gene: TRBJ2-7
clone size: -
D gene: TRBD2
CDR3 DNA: TGCAGTGCTAGAGGACTAGCGGGGACCGAGCAGTACTTC
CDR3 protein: CSARGLAGTEQYF

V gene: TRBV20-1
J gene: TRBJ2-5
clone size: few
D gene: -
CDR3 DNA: TGCAGTGCTCAAGAAACGGACCGATTCCAAGAGACCCAGTACTTC
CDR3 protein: CSAQETDRFQETQYF

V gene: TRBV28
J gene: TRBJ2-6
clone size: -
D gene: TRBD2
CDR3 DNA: TGTGCCAGCAGTTTAGGCCAGCGGGGGGGCGTTGGGATCTCTGGGGCCAACGTCCTGACTTTC
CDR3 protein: CASSLGQRGGVGISGANVLTF

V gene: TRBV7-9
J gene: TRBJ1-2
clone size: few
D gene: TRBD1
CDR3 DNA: TGTGCCAGCAGCATACGGACAGGGGCGGATGGCTACACCTTC
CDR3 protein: CASSIRTGADGYTF

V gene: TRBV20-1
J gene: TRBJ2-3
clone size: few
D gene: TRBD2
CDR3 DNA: TGCAGTGCTAGAGATCCGGGACTAGCTAGCACAGATACGCAGTATTTT
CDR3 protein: CSARDPGLASTDTQYF

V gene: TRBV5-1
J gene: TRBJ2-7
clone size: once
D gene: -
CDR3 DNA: TGCGCCAGCAGCTCGGACCATCCCTCCTACAATGAGCAGTACTTC
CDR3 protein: CASSSDHPSYNEQYF

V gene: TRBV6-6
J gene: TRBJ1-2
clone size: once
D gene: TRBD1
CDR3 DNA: TGTGCCAGCAGTTACCGCCGACAGGGGGCGGGTGGCTACACCTTC
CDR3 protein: CASSYRRQGAGGYTF

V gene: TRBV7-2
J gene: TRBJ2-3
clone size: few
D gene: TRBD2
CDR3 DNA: TGTGCCAGCAGCTCTAGCGGGGGGGCTCCCCCAGATACGCAGTATTTT
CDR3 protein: CASSSSGGAPPDTQYF

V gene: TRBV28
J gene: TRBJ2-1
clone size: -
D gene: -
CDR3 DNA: TGTGCCAGCCACCTCCGGGGGCGCCGTAATGAGCAGTTCTTC
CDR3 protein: CASHLRGRRNEQFF

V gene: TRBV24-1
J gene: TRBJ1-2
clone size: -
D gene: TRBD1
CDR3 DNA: TGTGCCACCAGTGACCCAGACAGGGGAGGATATGGCTACACCTTC
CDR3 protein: CATSDPDRGGYGYTF

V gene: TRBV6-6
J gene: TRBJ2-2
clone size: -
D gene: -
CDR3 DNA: TGTGCCAGCAGTTACGGGGGATGGGACACCGGGGAGCTGTTTTTT
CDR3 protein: CASSYGGWDTGELFF

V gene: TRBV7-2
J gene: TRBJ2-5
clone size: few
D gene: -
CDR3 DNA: TGTGCCAGCAGCCTCCTCTCGGTCTACCAAGAGACCCAGTACTTC
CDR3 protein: CASSLLSVYQETQYF

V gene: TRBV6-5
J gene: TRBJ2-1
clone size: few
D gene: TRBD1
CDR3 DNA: TGTGCCAGCAGGACAGGGATTGCTGAGCAGTTCTTC
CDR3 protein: CASRTGIAEQFF

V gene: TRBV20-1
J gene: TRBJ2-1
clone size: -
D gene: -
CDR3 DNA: TGCAGTGCAAGGCAACAGGGCGCGGCATACAATGAGCAGTTCTTC
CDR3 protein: CSARQQGAAYNEQFF

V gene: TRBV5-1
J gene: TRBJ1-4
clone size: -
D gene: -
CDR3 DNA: TGCGCCAGCAGCTTGGCGGCAGGATTCAATGAAAAACTGTTTTTT
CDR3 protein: CASSLAAGFNEKLFF

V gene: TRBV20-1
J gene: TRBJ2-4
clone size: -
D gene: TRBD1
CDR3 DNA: TGCAGTGCTCCCCATTCGGGACAGTTAACCAAAAACATTCAGTACTTC
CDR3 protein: CSAPHSGQLTKNIQYF

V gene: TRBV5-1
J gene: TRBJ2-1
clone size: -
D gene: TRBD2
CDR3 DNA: TGCGCCAGCAGCTTGGGGGGACTAGCGGGGGTCGATGAGCAGTTCTTC
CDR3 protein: CASSLGGLAGVDEQFF

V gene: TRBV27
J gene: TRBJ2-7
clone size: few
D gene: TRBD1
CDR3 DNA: TGTGCCAGCAGTTTAAGTCAAGCTTGGAGGACAGGGGTCTACGAGCAGTACTTC
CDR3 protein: CASSLSQAWRTGVYEQYF

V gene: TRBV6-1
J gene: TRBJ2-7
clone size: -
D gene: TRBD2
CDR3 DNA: TGTGCCAGCAGTCCCCTAGCAGCGGGGGGGATATCCAATGAGCAGTACTTC
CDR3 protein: CASSPLAAGGISNEQYF

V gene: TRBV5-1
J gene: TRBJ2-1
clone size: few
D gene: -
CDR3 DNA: TGCGCCAGCAGCTTGTTCCCCCCTGAGCAGTTCTTC
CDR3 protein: CASSLFPPEQFF

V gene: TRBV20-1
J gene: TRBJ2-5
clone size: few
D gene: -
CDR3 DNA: TGCAGTGCTAGTCCCCCTGTCCAAGAGACCCAGTACTTC
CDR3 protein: CSASPPVQETQYF

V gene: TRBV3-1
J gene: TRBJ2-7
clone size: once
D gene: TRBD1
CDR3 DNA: TGTGCCAGCAGCCTAAGGGCCTTAGACAGGGGGACCCCCTACGAGCAGTACTTC
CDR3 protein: CASSLRALDRGTPYEQYF

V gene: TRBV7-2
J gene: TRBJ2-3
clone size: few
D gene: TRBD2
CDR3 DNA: TGTGCCAGCAGTTCTAGCGGGGGGGCATGGGATACGCAGTATTTT
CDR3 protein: CASSSSGGAWDTQYF

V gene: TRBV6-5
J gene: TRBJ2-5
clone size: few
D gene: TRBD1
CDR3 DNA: TGTGCCAGCAGTTCTTATGAGACAGGGGGAGAGACCCAGTACTTC
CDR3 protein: CASSSYETGGETQYF

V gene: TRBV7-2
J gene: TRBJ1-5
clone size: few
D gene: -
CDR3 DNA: TGTGCCAGCAGCTCCGGGGTAAATAGCAATCAGCCCCAGCATTTT
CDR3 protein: CASSSGVNSNQPQHF

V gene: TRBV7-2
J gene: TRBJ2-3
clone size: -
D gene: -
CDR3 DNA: TGTGCCAGCAGCGTTACGGGAATAGATACGCAGTATTTT
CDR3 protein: CASSVTGIDTQYF

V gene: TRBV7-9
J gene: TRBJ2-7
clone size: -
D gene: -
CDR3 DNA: TGTGCCAGCAGCGTAATCGGAGGGAACGAGCAGTACTTC
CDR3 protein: CASSVIGGNEQYF

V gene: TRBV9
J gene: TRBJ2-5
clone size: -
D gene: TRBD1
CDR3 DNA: TGTGCCAGCAGCGTAGGGCGACAGGGATTAGAGACCCAGTACTTC
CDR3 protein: CASSVGRQGLETQYF

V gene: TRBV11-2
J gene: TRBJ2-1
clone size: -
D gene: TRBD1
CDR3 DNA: TGTGCCAGCAGCTTGGGGAAAGGACAGGGTCACAATGAGCAGTTCTTC
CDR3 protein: CASSLGKGQGHNEQFF

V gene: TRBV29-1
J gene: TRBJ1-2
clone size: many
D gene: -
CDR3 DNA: TGCAGCGTTGAAGAGTCTGTTGGCTACACCTTC
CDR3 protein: CSVEESVGYTF

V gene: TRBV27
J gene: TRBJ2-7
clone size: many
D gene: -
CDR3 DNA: TGTGCCAGCAGTTTCGGCCCTTCCCAGGGCGAGCAGTACTTC
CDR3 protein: CASSFGPSQGEQYF

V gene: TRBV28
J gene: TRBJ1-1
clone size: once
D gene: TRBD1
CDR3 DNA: TGTGCCAGCAGGCCAGCCGGGACAGGGTTTGGGAACACTGAAGCTTTCTTT
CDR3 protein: CASRPAGTGFGNTEAFF